Listed here are 24 T cell receptor beta chains from one sample, sequenced in a study of shared clonotypes between healthy human individuals. Here immunoSEQ multiplex PCR was the method, and the copy in TCRdb shows in-frame clones only, minus some. The sample holds millions of clones, more than 80% seen once. The specimen was naive CD4+ T cells sorted from blood. Documented subset: CD45RA+ positively selected. The receptors were gathered from a man younger than 35 in good health.

This clone appeared a single time. This rearrangement joins TRBV18 to TRBJ1-2; perhaps TRBD1 as D (6 bases). CDR1 is KGHSH, CDR2 LQKENI, per germline. The CDR3 sequence is 13 residues long. The V and J ends lost 2 bases and 6 bases respectively, with 10 bases between them. The CDR3 bases are TGTGCCAGCTCACCAACGGGGGCGCATGGCTACACCTTC. It encodes CASSPTGAHGYTF.

The chain combines TRBV11-2 with TRBJ2-3, with D hard to call. Trimming stripped 5 bases from V and 0 bases from J, with 12 bases between. Per germline, CDR1 SGHAT and CDR2 FQNNGV. This CDR3 contains 15 residues. CDR3 bases: TGTGCCAGCAGCCCGGAGAGCGCTAGCACAGATACGCAGTATTTT. This translates into CASSPESASTDTQYF.

This clone was observed a single time. The chain links TRBV7-9 to TRBJ2-5; TRBD2 is a possible D gene (5 bases). Trimming shortened V by 2 bases and J by 2 bases, and 15 bases separated the two germline ends. Germline lookup yields CDR1 SEHNR and CDR2 FQNEAQ (reference sequence). The CDR3 extends over 16 amino acids. Here the CDR3 reads CASSLLVLALQETQYF. The CDR3 coding sequence is TGTGCCAGCAGCTTATTGGTCCTAGCACTTCAAGAGACCCAGTACTTC.

Written as DNA, the CDR3 is TGTGCCAGCAGACGGGACAGGGGTTGGAACACTGAAGCTTTCTTT. The encoded protein is CASRRDRGWNTEAFF. The V and J genes are TRBV2 and TRBJ1-1; 10 nucleotides agree with TRBD1. This CDR3 comprises 15 residues. Trimming cost V 6 bases and J 1 base; bases outside gene matches: 5. The germline CDR1 and CDR2 sequences are SNHLY and FYNNEI.

In DNA form, the CDR3 reads TGTGCCAGCAGCTTGGTGGGGCATAGCAATCAGCCCCAGCATTTT. Its protein is CASSLVGHSNQPQHF. V is TRBV7-2 and J is TRBJ1-5; a weak D match, TRBD1 (5 bases). Trimming left V 3 bases short and J 0 bases short, with 9 bases between. This CDR3 spans 15 amino acids. Looked up from germline, CDR1 is SGHTA and CDR2 is FQGNSA.

The CDR3 DNA reads as TGCGCCAGCAGCCCCGCCCCGGGACAGGGTACCGGGGAGCTGTTTTTT. Translating it yields CASSPAPGQGTGELFF. The chain carries TRBV5-1 and TRBJ2-2; 9 bases map to TRBD1. Trimming at V came to 4 bases and at J to 5 bases, leaving 9 bases not matched to a gene. The CDR3 contains 16 residues. Looked up from germline, CDR1 is SGHRS and CDR2 is YFSETQ.

The chain joins TRBV10-3 to TRBJ1-5; 8 bases map to TRBD1. From germline, CDR1 is ENHRY and CDR2 SYGVKD. The CDR3 is made up of 16 amino acids. Losses at the gene ends were 2 bases for V and 7 bases for J; bases not matched to a gene: 10. DNA of the CDR3: TGTGCCATCAGTGAGCGGGGGCAGGGGGCTAACCAGCCCCAGCATTTT. It encodes CAISERGQGANQPQHF.

The chain couples TRBV27 to TRBJ1-1; D uncertain. The V gene's germline CDR1 is MNHEY and CDR2 SMNVEV (reference sequence). This CDR3 comprises 11 residues. Trimming stripped 5 bases from V and 5 bases from J, with 6 bases between. The CDR3 nucleotides read TGTGCCAGCAGTGCAGTGACTGAAGCTTTCTTT. It specifies CASSAVTEAFF.

The chain is built from TRBV6-1 and TRBJ1-5; the D is unclear. CDR3 length: 13 amino acids. Germline V gene lookup returns CDR1 MNHNS and CDR2 SASEGT. Between the trimmed V and J ends, which lost 2 bases and 7 bases, there was a span of 9 bases. DNA of the CDR3: TGTGCCAGCAGTGAATCCCCCCGGCAGCCCCAGCATTTT. Protein product: CASSESPRQPQHF.

This clone was found once. The chain joins TRBV19 to TRBJ1-1, with 8 bases identical to TRBD1. Losses at the gene ends were 8 bases for V and 10 bases for J; bases not matched to a gene: 12. The CDR3 totals 13 residues. Per the germline V gene, CDR1 is LNHDA and CDR2 is SQIVND (reference sequence). The CDR3 nucleotides read TGTGCCAGTTCGACAGGGGCGACTGAAGGAGCTTTCTTT. Amino acids: CASSTGATEGAFF.

The V gene is TRBV19, the J gene TRBJ2-7, with TRBD1 matching 7 bases. From germline, CDR1 is LNHDA and CDR2 SQIVND (reference sequence). The CDR3 loop spans 14 amino acids. J lost 3 bases, V lost 3 bases, and 5 bases had no gene match. CDR3 residues: CASSMQGESYEQYF. As DNA, the CDR3 is TGTGCCAGTAGTATGCAGGGGGAGAGCTACGAGCAGTACTTC.

V is TRBV6-1 and J is TRBJ1-2; 7 bases agree with TRBD1. The CDR3 runs 17 residues. The germline gives CDR1 MNHNS, CDR2 SASEGT. The junction had 11 bases not matched to a gene; V was cut back by 3 bases and J by 1 base. DNA for the CDR3: TGTGCCAGCAGTGACCGACAGGGAAAACCGATTAACTATGGCTACACCTTC. Translated, it gives CASSDRQGKPINYGYTF.

This clone was recorded only once. The rearrangement links TRBV6-5 to TRBJ1-6; 9 bases line up with TRBD1. CDR3 length: 14 amino acids. The germline V gene has CDR1 MNHEY and CDR2 SVGAGI. V shed 6 bases and J 7 bases; nucleotides not matched to a gene: 4. The DNA of the CDR3 is TGTGCCAGCAGAGAGACAGGGGGAAATTCACCCCTCCACTTT. Protein sequence: CASRETGGNSPLHF.

The chain carries TRBV30 and TRBJ2-3; 8 bases match TRBD2. The ends lost 5 bases at V and 0 bases at J; junction bases unmatched: 10. Germline CDR1 GTSNPN, CDR2 SVGIG (reference sequence). The CDR3 runs to 16 residues. CDR3 amino acids: CAWGGGTRGSTDTQYF. Written as DNA, the CDR3 is TGTGCCTGGGGCGGGGGGACCCGTGGGAGCACAGATACGCAGTATTTT.

This sequence joins TRBV9 and TRBJ1-2; D may be TRBD1 (6 bases). Trimming shortened V by 0 bases and J by 4 bases, and 13 bases separated the two germline ends. This CDR3 region has 15 residues. Looked up from germline, CDR1 is SGDLS and CDR2 is YYNGEE. CDR3 protein: CASSVEGGSPYGYTF. The CDR3 DNA reads as TGTGCCAGCAGCGTAGAAGGGGGTTCCCCCTATGGCTACACCTTC.

The sample holds one count of this clone. The genes are TRBV6-6 and TRBJ2-5, with D perhaps matching TRBD1 (6 bases). The CDR3 runs to 13 residues. The ends were cut back, 4 bases at V and 3 bases at J, with 9 bases in the middle. Germline V gene sequence: CDR1 MNHNY, CDR2 SVGAGI (reference sequence). CDR3 DNA: TGTGCCAGCAGTTCCTGGACAGAAGAGACCCAGTACTTC. It encodes CASSSWTEETQYF.

V and J are TRBV10-1 and TRBJ2-7, with TRBD1 as a possible D gene (5 bases). The V and J ends lost 0 bases and 4 bases respectively, with 13 bases between them. CDR1 WNHNN and CDR2 SYGVQD come from the germline V gene (reference sequence). This CDR3 has 15 residues. This chain's CDR3 is CASSESQTAGYEQYF. The DNA for the CDR3 is TGCGCCAGCAGTGAGTCTCAGACAGCTGGGTACGAGCAGTACTTC.

This clone was recorded once. This chain links TRBV2 with TRBJ1-6; a possible D gene is TRBD1 (5 bases). The CDR3 covers 17 residues. Germline V gene data show CDR1 as SNHLY and CDR2 as FYNNEI. V dropped 5 bases and J dropped 1 base, with 15 bases sitting between them. The CDR3 protein is CASSPEGGGSYNSPLHF. CDR3 bases: TGTGCCAGCAGTCCCGAGGGCGGGGGGTCCTATAATTCACCCCTCCACTTT.

A single count supports this clone. The rearrangement joins TRBV9 to TRBJ2-3; 15 nucleotides match TRBD2. J gave up 0 bases and V 0 bases, and 14 bases lay outside the gene matches. From germline, CDR1 is SGDLS and CDR2 YYNGEE. CDR3 length: 22 residues. The CDR3 loop reads CASSVATVGLAGGPLSTDTQYF. The CDR3 DNA sequence: TGTGCCAGCAGCGTAGCTACGGTGGGACTAGCGGGAGGCCCACTCAGCACAGATACGCAGTATTTT.

The genes are TRBV6-5 and TRBJ2-4; 7 bases map to TRBD1. The CDR3 is 14 amino acids. The ends lost 4 bases at V and 4 bases at J; junction bases unmatched: 4. The germline CDR1 and CDR2 sequences are MNHEY and SVGAGI. CDR3 coding DNA: TGTGCCAGCAGTTTGACAGGGATGAAAAACATTCAGTACTTC. Translating it yields CASSLTGMKNIQYF.

V is TRBV14 and J is TRBJ2-1, with 8 bases identical to TRBD2. The CDR3 covers 16 residues. Germline values: CDR1 SGHDN, CDR2 FVKESK. V gave up 2 bases and J gave up 8 bases; unmatched junction bases: 11. This CDR3 reads CASSQLDGRAGDEQFF. For the CDR3, the DNA is TGTGCCAGCAGCCAACTGGACGGGAGGGCCGGGGATGAGCAGTTCTTC.

CDR3 residues: CASSWSGGAGRNTGELFF. The CDR3 region has the DNA TGTGCCAGCAGCTGGAGCGGGGGGGCCGGTAGGAACACCGGGGAGCTGTTTTTT. V is TRBV5-4 and J is TRBJ2-2; 10 bases align to TRBD2. The CDR3 covers 18 residues. Unmatched junction bases numbered 9, after V lost 3 bases and J lost 1 base. CDR1 is SGHNT and CDR2 is YYREEE in the germline V gene (reference sequence).

The V call is TRBV11-2, the J call TRBJ1-4; TRBD1 might be the D (6 bases). The CDR3 is 15 residues long. Germline V gene sequence: CDR1 SGHAT, CDR2 FQNNGV. V was clipped by 0 bases and J by 4 bases, with 9 bases between them. The CDR3 sequence is CASSLEGTFNEKLFF. DNA for the CDR3: TGTGCCAGCAGCTTAGAAGGGACATTTAATGAAAAACTGTTTTTT.

This clone came up a few times. At the DNA level, this CDR3 is encoded by other sequences in the same sample as well. V gene TRBV5-1 combines with J gene TRBJ2-3, with D tentatively TRBD1 (6 bases). Germline assignment: CDR1 SGHRS and CDR2 YFSETQ. The CDR3 has 13 amino acids. Trimming stripped 0 bases from V and 5 bases from J, with 7 bases between. CDR3 coding DNA: TGCGCCAGCAGCTTGGGCAGGGGAGATACGCAGTATTTT. Amino acid sequence: CASSLGRGDTQYF. The full variable domain, its missing parts supplied by reference TRBV5-1 and TRBJ2-3, is KAGVTQTPRYLIKTRGQQVTLSCSPISGHRSVSWYQQTPGQGLQFLFEYFSETQRNKGNFPGRFSGRQFSNSRSEMNVSTLELGDSALYLCASSLGRGDTQYFGPGTRLTVL.